These 5 T cell receptor beta chains share one sample of origin, sequenced in a study of tumor-infiltrating lymphocytes in primary liver carcinoma. Co-extracted RNA and DNA came from roughly 20-30 mg of unsorted bulk tissue. Constant-region priming of 500 ng total RNA yielded TCR beta cDNA. Library construction for TCR beta comprised three nested multiplex PCR rounds performed with slightly modified ARM-PCR. TRBV1-TRBV30 forward and Cbeta reverse primers drove the first two roughly 10-cycle rounds. TCRdb called the multiplex PCR reads again in MiXCR, with one record for every CDR3 protein. The repertoire holds approximately 110,000 distinct CDR3 sequences, with about 59% as singletons. Sequenced sample: liver tumor tissue from sampling region 1. Subset: tumor region T1, superior pole. These receptors were collected from a woman aged 55-69 years with primary liver carcinoma and hepatitis B virus infection.

To note about this clonotype: This may come from a read error, since a much larger clone is one base off. This chain links TRBV4-2 with TRBJ2-3, with 9 bases fitting TRBD2. The CDR3 has 16 amino acids. After removal of 2 bases from V and 4 bases from J, the junction contained 7 bases not matched to a gene. Germline lookup yields CDR1 LGHNA and CDR2 YNFKEQ. CDR3 in amino acids: CASSQKASGAPDTQYF. DNA for the CDR3: TGTGCCAGCAGCCAAAAAGCTAGCGGGGCCCCAGATACGCAGTATTTT.

The rearrangement uses TRBV5-1 and TRBJ1-3; no clear D gene. This CDR3 comprises 16 residues. V lost 1 base and J 4 bases, leaving 15 bases between the germline ends. Per the germline V gene, CDR1 is SGHRS and CDR2 is YFSETQ. This chain's CDR3 is CASSLTLPTTGNTIYF. The CDR3 DNA reads TGCGCCAGCAGCTTGACCCTACCCACCACGGGAAACACCATATATTTT.

The rearrangement uses TRBV11-2 and TRBJ2-5; the D is unclear. Germline V gene lookup returns CDR1 SGHAT and CDR2 FQNNGV. The length of the CDR3 is 11 residues. CDR3: CNNSLQETQYF. In DNA form, the CDR3 reads TGTAACAACAGCTTGCAAGAGACCCAGTACTTC.

The J gene is TRBJ1-5, the V gene TRBV28; 7 bases match TRBD1. V trimming: 10 bases; J trimming: 4 bases; junction bases outside the gene matches: 16. Germline lookup yields CDR1 MDHEN and CDR2 SYDVKM. The CDR3 contains 16 residues. CDR3 in amino acids: CATTVIGGAVNQPQHF. The DNA for the CDR3 is TGTGCCACGACCGTGATAGGGGGCGCAGTGAATCAGCCCCAGCATTTT.

Comment on this clonotype: One end of the junction varies from germline; a read error may be responsible. The chain joins TRBV6-1 to TRBJ1-1, with 12 positions matching TRBD1. This CDR3 is 19 amino acids long. Germline loops: CDR1 MNHNS, CDR2 SASEGT. CDR3 bases: TGTGCCGGCAGTGCGCCGGGACAGGGGGCGCGGAAAGTGAACGCTGAAGCTTTCTTT. This translates into CAGSAPGQGARKVNAEAFF.